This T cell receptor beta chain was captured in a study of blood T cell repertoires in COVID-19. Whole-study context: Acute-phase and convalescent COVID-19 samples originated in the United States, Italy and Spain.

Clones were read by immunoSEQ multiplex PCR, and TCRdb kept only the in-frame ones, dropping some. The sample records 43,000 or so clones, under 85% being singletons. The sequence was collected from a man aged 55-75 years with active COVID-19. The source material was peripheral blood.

The CDR3 loop reads CASSRSGLVTGELFF. Here the CDR3 DNA reads TGTGCCAGCAGTCGGTCGGGACTAGTTACCGGGGAGCTGTTTTTT. The V call is TRBV28, the J call TRBJ2-2, with 8 nucleotides matching TRBD2. Germline lookup yields CDR1 MDHEN and CDR2 SYDVKM. V dropped 5 bases and J dropped 5; count of bases not matched to a gene: 7. The CDR3 length is 15 residues.